This T cell receptor beta chain was documented in a study of cytomegalovirus exposure and HLA in healthy donors. About the study: As an earlier analysis found, 150 million to 200 million T cells yielded about 100 million unique TCR beta sequences. Overall study results and limits: Fewer N-insertions than the roughly 700-donor mean were reportedly shown by an Asian-associated ancestry cluster in a later analysis. Generally TCR sequences proved uncommon, though certain public TCRs appeared in numerous donors.

Donors likely had unrecorded immune exposures despite being nominally healthy when sampled. Concerning this clone: As yet, its antigen is unknown.

Researchers ran the PCR with 60 Vbeta and 13 Jbeta primers. Profiled with immunoSEQ multiplex PCR; TCRdb holds only in-frame clones, not every one. The sample holds about 130,000 clones; roughly three quarters are singletons and the top ten take 3.1%. CDR1 and CDR2 (germline): SGHNT, YYREEE (reference sequence). The junction had 3 bases not matched to a gene; V was cut back by 4 bases and J by 5 bases. CDR3 length: 13 residues. Sample: PBMCs. The receptor's source is a man aged 25 to 45 in good health and CMV-seronegative. The chain combines TRBV5-4 with TRBJ1-2, with 9 bases aligning to TRBD1. This CDR3 is CASSTDRGYGYTF. The DNA of the CDR3 is TGTGCCAGCAGCACTGACAGGGGGTATGGCTACACCTTC.